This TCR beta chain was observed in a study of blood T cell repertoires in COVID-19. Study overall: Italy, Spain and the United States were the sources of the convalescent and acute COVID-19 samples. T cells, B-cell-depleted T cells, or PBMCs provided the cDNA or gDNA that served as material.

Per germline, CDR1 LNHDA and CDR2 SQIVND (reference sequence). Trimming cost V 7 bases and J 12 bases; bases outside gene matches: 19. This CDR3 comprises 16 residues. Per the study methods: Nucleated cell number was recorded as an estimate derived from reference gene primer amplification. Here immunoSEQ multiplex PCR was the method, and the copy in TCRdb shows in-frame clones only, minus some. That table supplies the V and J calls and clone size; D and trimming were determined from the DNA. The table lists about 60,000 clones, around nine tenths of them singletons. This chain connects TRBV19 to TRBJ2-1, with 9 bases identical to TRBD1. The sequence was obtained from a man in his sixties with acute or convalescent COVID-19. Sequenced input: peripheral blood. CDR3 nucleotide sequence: TGTGCCAGTACCATTGGGGGGGACAGGGCGAAGACCGGGCAGTTCTTC. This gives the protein CASTIGGDRAKTGQFF. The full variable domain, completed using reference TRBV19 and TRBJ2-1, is DGGITQSPKYLFRKEGQNVTLSCEQNLNHDAMYWYRQDPGQGLRLIYYSQIVNDFQKGDIAEGYSVSREKKESFPLTVTSAQKNPTAFYLCASTIGGDRAKTGQFFGPGTRLTVL.